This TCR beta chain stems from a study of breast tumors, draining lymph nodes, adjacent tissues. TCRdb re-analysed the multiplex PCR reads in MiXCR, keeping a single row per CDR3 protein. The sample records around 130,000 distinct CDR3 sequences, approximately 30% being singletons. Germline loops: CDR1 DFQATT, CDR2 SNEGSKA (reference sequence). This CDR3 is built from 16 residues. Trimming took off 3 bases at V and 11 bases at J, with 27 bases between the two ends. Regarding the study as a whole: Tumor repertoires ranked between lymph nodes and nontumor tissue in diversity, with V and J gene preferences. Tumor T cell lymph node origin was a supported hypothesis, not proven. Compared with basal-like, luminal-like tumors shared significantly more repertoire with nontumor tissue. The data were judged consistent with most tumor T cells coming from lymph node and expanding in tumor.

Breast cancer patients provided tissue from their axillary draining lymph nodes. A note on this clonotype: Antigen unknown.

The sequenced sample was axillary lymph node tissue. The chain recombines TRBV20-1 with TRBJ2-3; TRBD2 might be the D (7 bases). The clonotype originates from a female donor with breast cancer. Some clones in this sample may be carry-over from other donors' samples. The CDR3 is CSARRRTGGTYNEQYF. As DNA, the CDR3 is TGCAGTGCTAGGCGGAGGACGGGGGGCACGTACAATGAGCAGTATTTT.